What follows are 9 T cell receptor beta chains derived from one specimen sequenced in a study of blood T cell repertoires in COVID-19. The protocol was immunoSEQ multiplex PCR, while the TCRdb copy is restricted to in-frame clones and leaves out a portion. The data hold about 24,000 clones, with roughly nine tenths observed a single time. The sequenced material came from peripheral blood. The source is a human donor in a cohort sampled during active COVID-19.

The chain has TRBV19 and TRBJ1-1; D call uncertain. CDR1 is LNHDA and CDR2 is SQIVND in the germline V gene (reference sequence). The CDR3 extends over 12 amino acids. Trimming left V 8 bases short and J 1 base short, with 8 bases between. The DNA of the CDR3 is TGTGCCAGTTTCACTAAGAACACTGAAGCTTTCTTT. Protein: CASFTKNTEAFF.

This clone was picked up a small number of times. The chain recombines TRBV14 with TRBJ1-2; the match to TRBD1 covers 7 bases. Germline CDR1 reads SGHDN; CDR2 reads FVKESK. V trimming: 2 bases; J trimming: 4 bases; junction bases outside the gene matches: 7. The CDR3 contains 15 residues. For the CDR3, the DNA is TGTGCCAGCAGCCAAAGACAGGGCGCGGTCTATGGCTACACCTTC. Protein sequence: CASSQRQGAVYGYTF.

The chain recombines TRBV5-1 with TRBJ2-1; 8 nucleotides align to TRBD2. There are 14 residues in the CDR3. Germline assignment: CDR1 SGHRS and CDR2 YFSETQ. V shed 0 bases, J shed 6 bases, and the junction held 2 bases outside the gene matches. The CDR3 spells CASSLAGRGNEQFF. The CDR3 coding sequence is TGCGCCAGCAGCTTGGCCGGGAGGGGCAATGAGCAGTTCTTC.

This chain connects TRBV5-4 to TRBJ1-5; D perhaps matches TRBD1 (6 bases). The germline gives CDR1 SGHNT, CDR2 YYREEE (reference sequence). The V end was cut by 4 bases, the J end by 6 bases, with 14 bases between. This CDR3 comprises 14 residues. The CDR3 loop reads CASSLQGSRQPQHF. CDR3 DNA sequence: TGTGCCAGCAGCCTGCAGGGGTCACGTCAGCCCCAGCATTTT. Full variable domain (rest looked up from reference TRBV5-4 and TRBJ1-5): ETGVTQSPTHLIKTRGQQVTLRCSSQSGHNTVSWYQQALGQGPQFIFQYYREEENGRGNFPPRFSGLQFPNYSSELNVNALELDDSALYLCASSLQGSRQPQHFGDGTRLSIL.

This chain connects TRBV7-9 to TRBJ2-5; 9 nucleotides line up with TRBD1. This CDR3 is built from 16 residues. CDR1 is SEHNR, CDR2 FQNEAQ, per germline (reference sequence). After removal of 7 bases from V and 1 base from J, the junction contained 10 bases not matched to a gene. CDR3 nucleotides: TGTGCCAGCACCAAACAGGGACAGGGAGGCCAAGAGACCCAGTACTTC. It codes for CASTKQGQGGQETQYF.

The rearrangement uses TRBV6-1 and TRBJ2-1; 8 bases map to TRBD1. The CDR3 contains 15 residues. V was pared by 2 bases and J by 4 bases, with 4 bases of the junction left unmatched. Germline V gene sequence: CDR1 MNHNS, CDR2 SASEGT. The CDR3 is CASSEQGAMYNEQFF. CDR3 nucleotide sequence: TGTGCCAGCAGTGAACAGGGGGCAATGTACAATGAGCAGTTCTTC.

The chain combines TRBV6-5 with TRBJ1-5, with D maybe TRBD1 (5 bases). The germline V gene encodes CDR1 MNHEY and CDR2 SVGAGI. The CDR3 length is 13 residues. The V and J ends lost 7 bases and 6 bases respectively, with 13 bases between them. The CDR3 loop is CASIGVPGQPQHF. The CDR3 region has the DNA TGTGCCAGCATAGGGGTCCCCGGTCAGCCCCAGCATTTT.

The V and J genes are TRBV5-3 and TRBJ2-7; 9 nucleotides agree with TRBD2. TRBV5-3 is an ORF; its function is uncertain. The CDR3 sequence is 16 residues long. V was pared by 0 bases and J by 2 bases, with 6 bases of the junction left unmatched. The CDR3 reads CARSLERGGRAYEQYF. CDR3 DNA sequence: TGTGCCAGAAGCTTGGAACGTGGCGGGAGGGCCTACGAGCAGTACTTC.

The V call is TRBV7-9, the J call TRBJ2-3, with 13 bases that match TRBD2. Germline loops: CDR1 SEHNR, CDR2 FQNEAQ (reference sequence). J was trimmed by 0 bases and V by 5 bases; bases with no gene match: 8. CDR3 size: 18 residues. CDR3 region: CASSDATSGGPSTDTQYF. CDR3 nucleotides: TGTGCCAGCAGCGACGCGACTAGCGGGGGGCCTAGCACAGATACGCAGTATTTT.